The TCR beta chain described here comes from a study of CD8 T cells in ankylosing spondylitis. Study-wide points: In ankylosing spondylitis blood, a motif of roughly eight highly homologous TCR beta variants appeared characteristic. Some motif variants had been reported before (in reactive arthritis synovial fluid and blood). It was reported that disease-linked clones were significantly enriched in matched ankylosing spondylitis synovial fluid.

V lost 0 bases and J lost 8, with 16 bases in between. The CDR3 consists of 15 residues. The V gene's germline CDR1 is DFQATT and CDR2 SNEGSKA (reference sequence). As the method for making TCR beta libraries, quantitative 5'-RACE with molecular barcodes was used. TCRdb passed the 5' RACE reads through MiXCR, listing each CDR3 protein once. The data hold about 750,000 distinct CDR3 sequences, with around 19% observed a single time. In regard to this clonotype: As yet, its antigen is unknown.

The sequencing input was blood, either unsorted or a sorted T cell fraction (not recorded which). V gene TRBV20-1 combines with J gene TRBJ2-2; D may be TRBD2 (7 bases). The receptor was derived from a male donor with ankylosing spondylitis. In nucleotides, the CDR3 is TGCAGTGCTAGAGAGGGCGGGGGCTGGACGGGGGAGCTGTTTTTT. It codes for CSAREGGGWTGELFF.